A single sample gave rise to the 9 T cell receptor beta chains below, sequenced in a study of blood T cell repertoires in COVID-19. Measured with immunoSEQ multiplex PCR; TCRdb has only the in-frame clones, and not every one. This table has under 250,000 clones, 86% appearing once. Sequenced input: peripheral blood. These receptors all stem from a woman over 75 with COVID-19, enrolled during active disease.

This clone has only one observation. The rearrangement joins TRBV5-4 to TRBJ2-1; 9 bases map to TRBD1. Trimming removed 5 bases from V and 6 bases from J; junction bases left unmatched: 9. This CDR3 comprises 15 residues. The germline V gene has CDR1 SGHNT and CDR2 YYREEE (reference sequence). The DNA for the CDR3 is TGTGCCAGCAGACTGGGGACAGGGAGAAGCAATGAGCAGTTCTTC. Translating it yields CASRLGTGRSNEQFF.

This chain joins TRBV5-1 and TRBJ1-4; 10 positions match TRBD1. Losses at the gene ends were 2 bases for V and 3 bases for J; bases not matched to a gene: 10. CDR1 and CDR2 (germline): SGHRS, YFSETQ. This CDR3 is 18 amino acids long. The CDR3 here is CASSLGLTGGSANEKLFF. The DNA of the CDR3 is TGCGCCAGCAGCTTAGGGTTGACAGGGGGCTCGGCTAATGAAAAACTGTTTTTT. Variable domain in full (rest from reference TRBV5-1 and TRBJ1-4): KAGVTQTPRYLIKTRGQQVTLSCSPISGHRSVSWYQQTPGQGLQFLFEYFSETQRNKGNFPGRFSGRQFSNSRSEMNVSTLELGDSALYLCASSLGLTGGSANEKLFFGSGTQLSVL.

V and J are TRBV5-1 and TRBJ1-2, with 8 bases matching TRBD1. CDR1 SGHRS and CDR2 YFSETQ come from the germline V gene. V shed 4 bases, J shed 7 bases, and the junction held 12 bases outside the gene matches. This CDR3 comprises 15 residues. The CDR3 bases are TGCGCCAGCAGCCCCGGCCAGGGGGCAACCCGTGGCTACACCTTC. It specifies CASSPGQGATRGYTF.

Here the CDR3 DNA reads TGTGCCAGCAGCAGTTTGTCGGGTACGGGCACAGATACGCAGTATTTT. This codes for CASSSLSGTGTDTQYF. The chain carries TRBV21-1 and TRBJ2-3; the D call of TRBD2 is as the table states it, not checked on the DNA. TRBV21-1 is shown as a pseudogene. This CDR3 comprises 16 residues.

V usage is TRBV18 and J usage is TRBJ1-4; maybe TRBD1 (5 bases). This CDR3 spans 16 amino acids. Germline values: CDR1 KGHSH, CDR2 LQKENI. V was pared by 2 bases and J by 2 bases, with 12 bases between. In DNA form, the CDR3 reads TGTGCCAGCTCACCAGTGGCAGGGCGGACTAATGAAAAACTGTTTTTT. It yields the protein CASSPVAGRTNEKLFF.

The V call is TRBV7-2, the J call TRBJ1-5; D is unclear. V lost 3 bases and J 6 bases, leaving 6 bases between the germline ends. Germline values: CDR1 SGHTA, CDR2 FQGNSA. This CDR3 is 12 amino acids long. The CDR3 reads CASSFGVQPQHF. The CDR3, as DNA: TGTGCCAGCAGCTTCGGAGTTCAGCCCCAGCATTTT.

The V and J genes are TRBV6-5 and TRBJ1-1; D uncertain. Deletions cut 2 bases from V and 6 bases from J, with 10 bases between. CDR3 length: 13 residues. From germline, CDR1 is MNHEY and CDR2 SVGAGI. The CDR3 here is CASSYGEGAEAFF. The DNA for the CDR3 is TGTGCCAGCAGTTACGGGGAGGGCGCTGAAGCTTTCTTT.

CDR3 DNA sequence: TGTGCCAGCAGCCCTGGGACTAGCGGGGGGGAGCTGTTTTTT. Its protein is CASSPGTSGGELFF. V gene TRBV9 combines with J gene TRBJ2-2; 12 bases are a match to TRBD2. V was clipped by 4 bases and J by 8 bases; unmatched bases: 3. The CDR3 loop spans 14 amino acids. The germline V gene has CDR1 SGDLS and CDR2 YYNGEE. Together with reference TRBV9 and TRBJ2-2, the CDR3 gives the full variable domain: DSGVTQTPKHLITATGQRVTLRCSPRSGDLSVYWYQQSLDQGLQFLIQYYNGEERAKGNILERFSAQQFPDLHSELNLSSLELGDSALYFCASSPGTSGGELFFGEGSRLTVL.

This chain uses TRBV10-2 with TRBJ2-1, with D unresolved. The V gene lost 0 bases and the J gene lost 14 bases, with 8 bases spanning the gap. The CDR3 is 11 residues long. The germline CDR1 and CDR2 sequences are WSHSY and SAAADI. CDR3: CASSESKVEFF. The CDR3, as DNA: TGCGCCAGCAGTGAGTCCAAAGTAGAGTTCTTC.